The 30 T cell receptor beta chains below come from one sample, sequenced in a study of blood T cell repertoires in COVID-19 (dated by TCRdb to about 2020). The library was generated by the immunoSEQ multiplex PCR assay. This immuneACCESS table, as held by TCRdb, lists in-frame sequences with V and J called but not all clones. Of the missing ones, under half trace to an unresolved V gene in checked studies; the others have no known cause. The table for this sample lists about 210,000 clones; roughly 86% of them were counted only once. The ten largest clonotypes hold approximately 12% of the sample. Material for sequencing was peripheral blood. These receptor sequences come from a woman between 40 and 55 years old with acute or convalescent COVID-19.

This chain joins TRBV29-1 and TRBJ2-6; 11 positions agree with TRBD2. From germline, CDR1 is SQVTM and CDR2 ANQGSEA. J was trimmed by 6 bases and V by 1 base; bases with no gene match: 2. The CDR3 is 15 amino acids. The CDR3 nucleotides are TGCAGCGTTGAAGTAGCGGGGGGGCCGGCCAACGTCCTGACTTTC. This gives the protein CSVEVAGGPANVLTF. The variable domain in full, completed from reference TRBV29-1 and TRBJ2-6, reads SAVISQKPSRDICQRGTSLTIQCQVDSQVTMMFWYRQQPGQSLTLIATANQGSEATYESGFVIDKFPISRPNLTFSTLTVSNMSPEDSSIYLCSVEVAGGPANVLTFGAGSRLTVL.

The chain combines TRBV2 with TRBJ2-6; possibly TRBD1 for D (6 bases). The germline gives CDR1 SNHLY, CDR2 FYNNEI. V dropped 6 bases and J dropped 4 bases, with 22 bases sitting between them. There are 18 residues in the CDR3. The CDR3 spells CASRYREIRALGANVLTF. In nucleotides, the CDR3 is TGTGCCAGCAGGTACAGGGAGATCAGGGCGCTGGGGGCCAACGTCCTGACTTTC. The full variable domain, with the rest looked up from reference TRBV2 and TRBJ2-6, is EPEVTQTPSHQVTQMGQEVILRCVPISNHLYFYWYRQILGQKVEFLVSFYNNEISEKSEIFDDQFSVERPDGSNFTLKIRSTKLEDSAMYFCASRYREIRALGANVLTFGAGSRLTVL.

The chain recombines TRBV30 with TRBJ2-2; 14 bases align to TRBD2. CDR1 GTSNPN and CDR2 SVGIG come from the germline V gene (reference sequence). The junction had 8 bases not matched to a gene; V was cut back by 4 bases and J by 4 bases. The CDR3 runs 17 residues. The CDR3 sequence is CAWNLGLAGGGTGELFF. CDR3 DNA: TGTGCCTGGAACTTAGGACTAGCGGGAGGCGGCACCGGGGAGCTGTTTTTT.

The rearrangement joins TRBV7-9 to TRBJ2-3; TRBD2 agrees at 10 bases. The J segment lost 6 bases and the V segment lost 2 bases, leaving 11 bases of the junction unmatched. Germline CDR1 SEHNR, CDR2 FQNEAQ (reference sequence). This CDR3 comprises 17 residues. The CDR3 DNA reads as TGTGCCAGCAGCTTATCTAGCGGGGGCTCCCACTCCGATACGCAGTATTTT. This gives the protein CASSLSSGGSHSDTQYF.

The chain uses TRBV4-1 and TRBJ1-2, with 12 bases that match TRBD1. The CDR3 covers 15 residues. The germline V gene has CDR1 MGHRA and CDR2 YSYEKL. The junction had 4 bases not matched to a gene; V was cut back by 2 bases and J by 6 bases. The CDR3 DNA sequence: TGCGCCAGCAGCCAATTGGGACAGGGGGCGAATGGCTACACCTTC. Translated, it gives CASSQLGQGANGYTF.

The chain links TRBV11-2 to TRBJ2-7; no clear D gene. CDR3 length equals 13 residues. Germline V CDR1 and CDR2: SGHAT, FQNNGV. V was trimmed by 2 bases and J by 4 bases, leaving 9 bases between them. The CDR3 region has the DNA TGTGCCAGCAGCTTATTTCTCGGTTACGAGCAGTACTTC. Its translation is CASSLFLGYEQYF.

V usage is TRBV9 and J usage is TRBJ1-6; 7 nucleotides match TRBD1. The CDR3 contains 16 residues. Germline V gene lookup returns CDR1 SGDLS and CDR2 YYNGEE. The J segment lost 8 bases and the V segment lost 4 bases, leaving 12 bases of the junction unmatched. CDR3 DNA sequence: TGTGCCAGCAGCCAAACCCCCGGGACAGAATATTCACCCCTCCACTTT. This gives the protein CASSQTPGTEYSPLHF.

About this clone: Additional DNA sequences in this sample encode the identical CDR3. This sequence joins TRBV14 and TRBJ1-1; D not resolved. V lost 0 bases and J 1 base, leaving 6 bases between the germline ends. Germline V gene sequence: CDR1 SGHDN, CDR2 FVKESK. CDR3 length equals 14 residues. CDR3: CASSQDYGNTEAFF. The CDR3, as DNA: TGTGCCAGCAGCCAAGATTACGGGAACACTGAAGCTTTCTTT.

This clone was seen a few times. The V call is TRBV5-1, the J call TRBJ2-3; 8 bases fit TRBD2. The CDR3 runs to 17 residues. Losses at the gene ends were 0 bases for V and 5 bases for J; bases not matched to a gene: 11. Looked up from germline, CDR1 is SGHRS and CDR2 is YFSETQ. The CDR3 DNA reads TGCGCCAGCAGCTTGGCGCCCAGGCGGGGGGCCAGAGATACGCAGTATTTT. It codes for CASSLAPRRGARDTQYF.

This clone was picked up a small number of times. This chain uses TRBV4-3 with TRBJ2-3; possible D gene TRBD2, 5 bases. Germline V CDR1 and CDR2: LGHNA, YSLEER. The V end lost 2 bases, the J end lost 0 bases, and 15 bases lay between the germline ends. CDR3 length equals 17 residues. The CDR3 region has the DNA TGCGCCAGCAGCCAAATCCTAACCTGGACTAGCACAGATACGCAGTATTTT. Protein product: CASSQILTWTSTDTQYF.

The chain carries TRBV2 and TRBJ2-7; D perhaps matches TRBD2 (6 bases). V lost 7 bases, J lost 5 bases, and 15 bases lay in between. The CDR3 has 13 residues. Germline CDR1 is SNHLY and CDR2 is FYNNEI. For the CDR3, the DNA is TGTGCCAGCACAAGGGAGGTCATAAACGAGCAGTACTTC. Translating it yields CASTREVINEQYF.

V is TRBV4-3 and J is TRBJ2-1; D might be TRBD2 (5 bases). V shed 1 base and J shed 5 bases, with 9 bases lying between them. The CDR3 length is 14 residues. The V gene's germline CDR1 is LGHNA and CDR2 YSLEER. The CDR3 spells CASSQGAGNNEQFF. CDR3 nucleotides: TGCGCCAGCAGCCAAGGGGCGGGCAACAATGAGCAGTTCTTC.

The CDR3 sequence: CAWSTEFRGDYGYTF. The CDR3, as DNA: TGTGCCTGGAGTACTGAATTCAGGGGAGACTATGGCTACACCTTC. The chain employs TRBV30 and TRBJ1-2; D possibly corresponds to TRBD1 (6 bases). Germline V gene data show CDR1 as GTSNPN and CDR2 as SVGIG (reference sequence). This CDR3 is built from 15 residues. Trimming left V 2 bases short and J 3 bases short, with 16 bases between.

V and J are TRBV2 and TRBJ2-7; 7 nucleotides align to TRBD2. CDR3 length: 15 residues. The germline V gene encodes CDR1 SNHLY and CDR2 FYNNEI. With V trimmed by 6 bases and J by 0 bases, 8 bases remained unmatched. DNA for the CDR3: TGTGCCAGCAGATACCAGCGGGGTAGCTCCTACGAGCAGTACTTC. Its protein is CASRYQRGSSYEQYF.

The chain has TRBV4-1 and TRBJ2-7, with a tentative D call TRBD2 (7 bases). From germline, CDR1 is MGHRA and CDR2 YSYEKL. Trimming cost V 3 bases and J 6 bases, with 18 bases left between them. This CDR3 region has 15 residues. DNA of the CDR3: TGCGCCAGCAGCCATCCCCAGGGGAGGGGAATCGAGCAGTACTTC. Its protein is CASSHPQGRGIEQYF.

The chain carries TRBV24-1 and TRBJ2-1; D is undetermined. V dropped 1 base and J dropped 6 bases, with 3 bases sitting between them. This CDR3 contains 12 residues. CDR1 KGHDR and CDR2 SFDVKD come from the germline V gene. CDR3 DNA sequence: TGTGCCACCAGTGATTTTAGCAATGAGCAGTTCTTC. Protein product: CATSDFSNEQFF.

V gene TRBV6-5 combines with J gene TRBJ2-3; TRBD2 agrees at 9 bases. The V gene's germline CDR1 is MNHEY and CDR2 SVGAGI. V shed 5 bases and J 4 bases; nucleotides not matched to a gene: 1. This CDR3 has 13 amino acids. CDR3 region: CASSRLAADTQYF. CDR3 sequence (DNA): TGTGCCAGCAGTAGACTAGCGGCAGATACGCAGTATTTT.

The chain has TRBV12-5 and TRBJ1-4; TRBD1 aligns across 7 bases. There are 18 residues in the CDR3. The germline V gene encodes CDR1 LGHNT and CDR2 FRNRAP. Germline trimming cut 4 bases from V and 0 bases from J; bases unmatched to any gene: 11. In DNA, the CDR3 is TGTGCTAGTGGTTCCCCACAGGGGTCAAGTGCAACTAATGAAAAACTGTTTTTT. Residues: CASGSPQGSSATNEKLFF.

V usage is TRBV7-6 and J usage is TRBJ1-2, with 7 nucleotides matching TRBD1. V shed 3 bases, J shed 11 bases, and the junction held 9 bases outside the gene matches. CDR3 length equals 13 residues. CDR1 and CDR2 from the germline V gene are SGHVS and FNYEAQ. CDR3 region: CASSLGGQSKYTF. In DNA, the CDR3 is TGTGCCAGCAGCTTGGGGGGACAGTCCAAATACACCTTC.

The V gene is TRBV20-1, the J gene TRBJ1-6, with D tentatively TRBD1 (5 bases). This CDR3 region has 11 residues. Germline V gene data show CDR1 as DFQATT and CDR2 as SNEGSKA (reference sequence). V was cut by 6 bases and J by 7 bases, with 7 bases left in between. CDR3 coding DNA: TGCAGTGCAGGGGAAAATTCACCCCTCCACTTT. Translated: CSAGENSPLHF.

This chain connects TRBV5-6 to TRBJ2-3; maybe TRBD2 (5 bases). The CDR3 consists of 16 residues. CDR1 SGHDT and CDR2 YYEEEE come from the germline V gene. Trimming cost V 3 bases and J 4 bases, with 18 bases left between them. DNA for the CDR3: TGTGCCAGCAGCTCCGGGGATTCGACTTTGGCAGATACGCAGTATTTT. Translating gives CASSSGDSTLADTQYF.

DNA for the CDR3: TGTGCCAGCAGCCACAGCTCCTACGAGCAGTACTTC. Translating gives CASSHSSYEQYF. The chain has TRBV9 and TRBJ2-7; D ambiguous. CDR3 length: 12 residues. The germline CDR1 and CDR2 sequences are SGDLS and YYNGEE. V lost 4 bases, J lost 0 bases, and 5 bases lay in between.

The CDR3, as DNA: TGTGCCAGCAGCGTCAACGGACAGGGCCTTGGGGGGGAGCTGTTTTTT. Protein product: CASSVNGQGLGGELFF. J is TRBJ2-2 and V is TRBV6-4; TRBD1 agrees at 8 bases. V lost 6 bases to trimming and J lost 8 bases; unmatched junction nucleotides: 14. The germline V gene encodes CDR1 MRHNA and CDR2 SNTAGT. This CDR3 contains 16 residues.

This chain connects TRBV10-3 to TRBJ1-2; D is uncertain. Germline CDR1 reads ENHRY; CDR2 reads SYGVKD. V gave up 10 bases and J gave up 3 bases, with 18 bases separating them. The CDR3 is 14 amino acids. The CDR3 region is CATAGGSRDYGYTF. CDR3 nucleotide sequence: TGTGCCACCGCGGGCGGCAGCCGGGACTATGGCTACACCTTC.

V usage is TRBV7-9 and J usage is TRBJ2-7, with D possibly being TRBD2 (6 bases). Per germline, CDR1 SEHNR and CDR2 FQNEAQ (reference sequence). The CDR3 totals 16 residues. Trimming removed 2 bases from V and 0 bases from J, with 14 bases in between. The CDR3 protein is CASSLRDSRVSYEQYF. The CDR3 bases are TGTGCCAGCAGCTTAAGGGACTCCAGGGTCTCCTACGAGCAGTACTTC.

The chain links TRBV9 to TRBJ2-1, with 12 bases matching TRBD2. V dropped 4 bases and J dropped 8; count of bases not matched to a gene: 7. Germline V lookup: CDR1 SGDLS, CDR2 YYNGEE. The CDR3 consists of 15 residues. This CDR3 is CASSILAGGRDEQFF. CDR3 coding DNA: TGTGCCAGCAGCATCCTAGCGGGGGGGCGTGATGAGCAGTTCTTC.

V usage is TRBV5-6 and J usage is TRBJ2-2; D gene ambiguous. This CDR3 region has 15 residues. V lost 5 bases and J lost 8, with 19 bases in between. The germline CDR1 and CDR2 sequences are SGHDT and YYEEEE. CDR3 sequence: CASREDTRIGGELFF. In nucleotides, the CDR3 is TGTGCCAGCAGGGAAGACACCAGGATCGGTGGGGAGCTGTTTTTT.

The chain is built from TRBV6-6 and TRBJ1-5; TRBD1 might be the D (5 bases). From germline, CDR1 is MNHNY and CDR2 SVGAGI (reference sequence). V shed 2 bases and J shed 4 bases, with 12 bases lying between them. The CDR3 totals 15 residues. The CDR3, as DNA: TGTGCCAGCAGTTACATAAAGAACAGGAATCAGCCCCAGCATTTT. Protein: CASSYIKNRNQPQHF.

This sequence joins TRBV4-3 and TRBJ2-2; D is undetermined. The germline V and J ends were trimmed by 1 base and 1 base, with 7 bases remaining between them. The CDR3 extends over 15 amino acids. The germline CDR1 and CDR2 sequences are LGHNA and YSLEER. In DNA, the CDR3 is TGCGCCAGCAGCCAAGTCTCCGGGAACACCGGGGAGCTGTTTTTT. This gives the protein CASSQVSGNTGELFF.

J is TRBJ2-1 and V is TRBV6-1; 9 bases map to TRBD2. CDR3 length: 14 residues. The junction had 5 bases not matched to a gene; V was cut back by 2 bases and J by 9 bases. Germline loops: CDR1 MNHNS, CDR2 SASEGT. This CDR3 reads CASSEWRGGSEQFF. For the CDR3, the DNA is TGTGCCAGCAGTGAATGGCGGGGGGGCTCTGAGCAGTTCTTC.